A selection of T cell receptor beta chains follows, all from one sample in a study of vaccination effects on CD4 cells after COVID-19. Their specific antigens are unknown. Sequencing used immunoSEQ multiplex PCR; TCRdb keeps in-frame clones, though not all of them. This table has about 24,000 clones, more than 70% appearing once. The sample in question was CD4+ T cells from PBMCs cultured with HCoV-NL63 spike peptides, obtained before COVID-19 vaccination. These receptors were collected from a human donor who received a COVID-19 vaccine. The CDR3 runs from the conserved cysteine through the conserved F or W. The order of the fields is V gene, D gene, clone size, J gene, CDR3 protein, CDR3 DNA. The D gene is left open where the match is weak. Clone size is stated in some rows and not others, as once, few, many or a class when expanded.

TRBV6-2/TRBV6-3,.,.,TRBJ2-1,CASSYSGRETEQFF,TGTGCCAGCAGTTACTCTGGCAGGGAGACGGAGCAGTTCTTC
TRBV18,.,.,TRBJ2-2,CASSGLERGTGELFF,TGTGCCAGCTCAGGGCTGGAGAGAGGCACCGGGGAGCTGTTTTTT
TRBV5-6,TRBD1,.,TRBJ2-7,CASSFDDRGGEQYF,TGTGCCAGCAGCTTTGATGACAGGGGTGGCGAGCAGTACTTC
TRBV5-4,.,.,TRBJ1-1,CASSLLEGSEAFF,TGTGCCAGCAGCTTGCTCGAGGGCAGCGAAGCTTTCTTT
TRBV5-1,.,.,TRBJ1-1,CASRMAGGREAFF,TGCGCCAGCAGGATGGCCGGAGGGAGGGAAGCTTTCTTT
TRBV5-4,TRBD1,.,TRBJ2-7,CASSPTPDRALRNEQYF,TGTGCCAGCAGCCCGACACCCGACAGGGCGTTAAGAAACGAGCAGTACTTC
TRBV6-1,TRBD2,once,TRBJ2-5,CASSEPTLAGGETQYF,TGTGCCAGCAGTGAACCCACACTAGCGGGAGGAGAGACCCAGTACTTC
TRBV4-1,.,.,TRBJ1-2,CASSLGGGSNYGYTF,TGCGCCAGCAGCCTTGGAGGGGGATCAAACTATGGCTACACCTTC
TRBV30,.,.,TRBJ2-5,CAWSVRIRETQYF,TGTGCCTGGAGTGTACGAATTCGAGAGACCCAGTACTTC
TRBV3-1/TRBV3-2,.,.,TRBJ2-1,CASSSYNEQFF,TGTGCCAGCAGTTCCTACAATGAGCAGTTCTTC
TRBV4-1,TRBD2,.,TRBJ2-1,CASSPRGGRNDEQFF,TGCGCCAGCAGCCCTCGGGGGGGCCGGAACGATGAGCAGTTCTTC
TRBV11-3,.,.,TRBJ2-1,CASSLAGGGIYNEQFF,TGTGCCAGCAGCTTGGCTGGAGGGGGGATTTACAATGAGCAGTTCTTC
TRBV6-5,.,.,TRBJ1-2,CASSFSGQVYGYTF,TGTGCCAGCAGTTTTTCAGGGCAGGTCTATGGCTACACCTTC
TRBV9,.,.,TRBJ2-2,CASSVSTVNTGELFF,TGTGCCAGCAGCGTATCAACAGTAAACACCGGGGAGCTGTTTTTT
TRBV19,.,few,TRBJ1-5,CASSNQGVGNQPQHF,TGTGCCAGTAGTAATCAGGGCGTGGGCAATCAGCCCCAGCATTTT
TRBV5-1,TRBD1,.,TRBJ2-7,CASSRTTGFSEQYF,TGCGCCAGCAGCCGGACGACAGGGTTTAGCGAGCAGTACTTC
TRBV11-2,.,.,TRBJ2-1,CASRDEGVEQFF,TGTGCCAGCAGGGACGAAGGCGTTGAGCAGTTCTTC
TRBV5-1,.,.,TRBJ2-7,CASSTYPDTSYEQYF,TGCGCCAGCAGCACCTACCCGGACACAAGTTACGAGCAGTACTTC
TRBV2,.,.,TRBJ1-1,CASSELGVGAFF,TGTGCCAGCAGTGAACTGGGGGTCGGGGCTTTCTTT
TRBV19,.,.,TRBJ1-6,CASSIGQQNSPLHF,TGTGCCAGTAGTATAGGACAGCAAAATTCACCCCTCCACTTT